This T cell receptor beta chain came from a study of control samples from healthy donors and cancer patients. Trimming shortened V by 0 bases and J by 1 base, and 7 bases separated the two germline ends. This CDR3 region has 15 residues. Germline-derived CDR1 and CDR2 are LNHDA and SQIVND (reference sequence). TCRdb's copy holds only in-frame clones and misses some; the assay was immunoSEQ multiplex PCR. The sample lists tens of thousands of clones; roughly 91% were seen once. The chain joins TRBV19 to TRBJ1-5; tentative D call: TRBD1 (5 bases). Sequenced input: PBMCs. This receptor was obtained from a man aged 45 to 65 with lung cancer. In DNA, the CDR3 is TGTGCCAGTAGTATAGACAGGGTGAGCAATCAGCCCCAGCATTTT. This gives the protein CASSIDRVSNQPQHF.